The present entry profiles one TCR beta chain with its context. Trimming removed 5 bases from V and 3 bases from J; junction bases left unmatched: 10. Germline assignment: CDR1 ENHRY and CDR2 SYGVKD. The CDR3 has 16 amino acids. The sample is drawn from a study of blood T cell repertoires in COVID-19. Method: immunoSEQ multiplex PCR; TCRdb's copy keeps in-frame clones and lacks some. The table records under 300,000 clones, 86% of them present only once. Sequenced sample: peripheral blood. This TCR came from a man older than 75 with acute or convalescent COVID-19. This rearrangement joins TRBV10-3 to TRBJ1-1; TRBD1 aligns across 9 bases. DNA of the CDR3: TGTGCCATCAGTTCATCCCAACAGGGGGCGCACACTGAAGCTTTCTTT. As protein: CAISSSQQGAHTEAFF.